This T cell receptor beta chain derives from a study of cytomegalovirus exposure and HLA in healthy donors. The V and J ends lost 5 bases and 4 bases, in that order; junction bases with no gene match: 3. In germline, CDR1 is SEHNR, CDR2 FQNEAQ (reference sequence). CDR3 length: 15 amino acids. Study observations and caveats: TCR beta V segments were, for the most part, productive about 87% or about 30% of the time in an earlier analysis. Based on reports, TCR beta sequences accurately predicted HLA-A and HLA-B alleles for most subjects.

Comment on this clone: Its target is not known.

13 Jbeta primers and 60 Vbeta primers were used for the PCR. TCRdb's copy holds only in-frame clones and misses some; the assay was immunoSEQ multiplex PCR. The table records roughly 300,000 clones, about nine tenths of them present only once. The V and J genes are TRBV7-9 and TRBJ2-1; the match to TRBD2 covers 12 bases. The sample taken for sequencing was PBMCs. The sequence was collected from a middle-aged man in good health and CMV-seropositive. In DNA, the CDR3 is TGTGCCAGCAGCCCGGGACTAGCGGGTTACAATGAGCAGTTCTTC. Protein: CASSPGLAGYNEQFF.